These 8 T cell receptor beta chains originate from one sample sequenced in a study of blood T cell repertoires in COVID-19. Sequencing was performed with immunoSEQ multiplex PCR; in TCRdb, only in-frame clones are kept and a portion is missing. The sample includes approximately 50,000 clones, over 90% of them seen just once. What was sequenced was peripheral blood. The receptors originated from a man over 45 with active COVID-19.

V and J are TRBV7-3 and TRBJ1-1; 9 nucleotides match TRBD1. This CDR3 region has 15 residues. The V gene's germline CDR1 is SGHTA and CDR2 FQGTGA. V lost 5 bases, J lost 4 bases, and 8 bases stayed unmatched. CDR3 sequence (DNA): TGTGCCAGCAGCACCACAGGGGGCAAAGGCACTGAAGCTTTCTTT. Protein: CASSTTGGKGTEAFF.

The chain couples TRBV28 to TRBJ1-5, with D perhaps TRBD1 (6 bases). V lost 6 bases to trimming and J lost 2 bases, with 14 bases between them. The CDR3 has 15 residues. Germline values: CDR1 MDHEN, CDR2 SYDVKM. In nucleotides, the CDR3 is TGTGCCAGCAGCCCCGGGGGGGCGGGCAATCAGCCCCAGCATTTT. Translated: CASSPGGAGNQPQHF.

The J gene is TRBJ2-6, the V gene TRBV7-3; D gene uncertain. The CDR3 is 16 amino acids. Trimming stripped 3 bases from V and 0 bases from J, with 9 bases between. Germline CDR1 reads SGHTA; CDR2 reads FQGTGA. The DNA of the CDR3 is TGTGCCAGCAGCTTCGGGTCCAACTCTGGGGCCAACGTCCTGACTTTC. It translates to CASSFGSNSGANVLTF.

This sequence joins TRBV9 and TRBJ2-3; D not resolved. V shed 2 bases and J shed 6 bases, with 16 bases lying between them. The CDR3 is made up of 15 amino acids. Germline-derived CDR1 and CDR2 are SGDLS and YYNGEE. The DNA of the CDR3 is TGTGCCAGCAGCGTCCCCTACTCAACCATGGATACGCAGTATTTT. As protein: CASSVPYSTMDTQYF.

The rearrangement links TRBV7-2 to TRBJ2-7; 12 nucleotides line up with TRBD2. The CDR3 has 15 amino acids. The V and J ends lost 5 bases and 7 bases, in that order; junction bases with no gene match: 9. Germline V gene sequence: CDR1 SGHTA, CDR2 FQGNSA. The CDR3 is CASSDSSGGASEQYF. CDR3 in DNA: TGTGCCAGCAGCGACTCTAGCGGGGGGGCGTCTGAGCAGTACTTC.

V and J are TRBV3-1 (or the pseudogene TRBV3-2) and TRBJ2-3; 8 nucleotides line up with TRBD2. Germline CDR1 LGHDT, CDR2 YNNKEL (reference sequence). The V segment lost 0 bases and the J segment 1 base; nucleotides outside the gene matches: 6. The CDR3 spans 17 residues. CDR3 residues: CASSQEVGLVGTDTQYF. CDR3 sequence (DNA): TGTGCCAGCAGCCAAGAGGTGGGACTAGTTGGCACAGATACGCAGTATTTT.

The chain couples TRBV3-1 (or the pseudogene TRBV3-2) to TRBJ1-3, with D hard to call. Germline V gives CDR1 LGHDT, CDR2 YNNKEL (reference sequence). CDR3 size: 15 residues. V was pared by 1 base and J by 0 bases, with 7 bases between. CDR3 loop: CASSQGDSSGNTIYF. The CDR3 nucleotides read TGTGCCAGCAGCCAAGGCGATAGCTCTGGAAACACCATATATTTT.

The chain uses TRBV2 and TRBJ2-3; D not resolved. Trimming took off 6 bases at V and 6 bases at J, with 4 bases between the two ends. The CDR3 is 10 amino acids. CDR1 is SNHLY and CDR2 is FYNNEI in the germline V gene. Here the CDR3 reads CASSSDTQYF. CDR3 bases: TGTGCCAGCAGCTCTGATACGCAGTATTTT.